One sample yielded the 32 T cell receptor beta chains listed below, sequenced in a study of identical twins. Each CDR3 protein is one row after TCRdb ran MiXCR on the 5' RACE reads. The sample includes 450,000 or so distinct CDR3 sequences, about 14% of them seen just once. A further study also used this sample, focusing on yellow fever vaccine responses in identical twins.

Sequencing was done on a sample of CD4+ T cells sorted from blood. These TCRs come from a woman aged 18 to 35 in good health.

The CDR3 bases are TGCGCCAGCAGCTTGGGGACAGGGGCCGACACCGGGGAGCTGTTTTTT. It encodes CASSLGTGADTGELFF. This chain joins TRBV5-1 and TRBJ2-2, with 9 bases aligning to TRBD1. Germline V gene sequence: CDR1 SGHRS, CDR2 YFSETQ. V gave up 0 bases and J gave up 3 bases; unmatched junction bases: 3. The CDR3 runs to 16 residues.

This chain connects TRBV15 to TRBJ1-1, with a tentative D call TRBD1 (5 bases). V lost 1 base to trimming and J lost 4 bases, with 13 bases between them. This CDR3 region has 15 residues. From germline, CDR1 is LNHNV and CDR2 YYDKDF (reference sequence). The CDR3 DNA is TGTGCCACCAGCAGAGGTGGGCAGGGAGGCACTGAAGCTTTCTTT. Amino acid sequence: CATSRGGQGGTEAFF.

The chain has TRBV7-9 and TRBJ2-1; 10 bases match TRBD1. The CDR3 runs to 16 residues. V lost 5 bases and J lost 8; bases outside the gene matches: 12. The germline V gene has CDR1 SEHNR and CDR2 FQNEAQ (reference sequence). In DNA form, the CDR3 reads TGTGCCAGCAGCACCCACGGGACAGGGGCAAACTATGAGCAGTTCTTC. This codes for CASSTHGTGANYEQFF.

This clonotype was recorded a few times. The chain has TRBV21-1 and TRBJ1-6; the D segment call TRBD1 is taken from the table without a DNA check. TRBV21-1 is a known pseudogene. The CDR3 contains 15 residues. CDR3 in amino acids: CASSPRTPDNSPLHF. The CDR3 DNA follows: TGTGCCAGCAGCCCCCGGACACCAGATAATTCACCCCTCCACTTT.

Many counts were recorded for this clonotype. The chain has TRBV12-3 or TRBV12-4 and TRBJ2-3; the D is unclear. CDR3 size: 16 residues. Trimming took 6 bases from V and 2 from J, leaving 18 bases between them. CDR3 loop: CASSQRATTSTDTQYF. CDR3 DNA: TGTGCCAGCAGCCAACGGGCTACCACCTCCACAGATACGCAGTATTTT.

The chain carries TRBV18 and TRBJ1-6; D is uncertain. V was shortened by 6 bases and J by 7 bases, with 16 bases between the two germline ends. The CDR3 consists of 15 residues. Germline-derived CDR1 and CDR2 are KGHSH and LQKENI. The CDR3 bases are TGTGCCAGCTCCCCTCGGCCGGACGCGAATTCACCCCTCCACTTT. Its translation: CASSPRPDANSPLHF.

This clonotype occurred a few times. J is TRBJ2-5 and V is TRBV5-1; D is perhaps TRBD1 or TRBD2 (5 bases each). Trimming shortened V by 0 bases and J by 4 bases, and 16 bases separated the two germline ends. CDR1 and CDR2 from the germline V gene are SGHRS and YFSETQ. The CDR3 runs 16 residues. CDR3 nucleotide sequence: TGCGCCAGCAGCTTGGGTTCGGGGCGACCAGGAGAGACCCAGTACTTC. It is translated as CASSLGSGRPGETQYF. Full variable domain (outside the CDR3, taken from reference TRBV5-1 and TRBJ2-5): KAGVTQTPRYLIKTRGQQVTLSCSPISGHRSVSWYQQTPGQGLQFLFEYFSETQRNKGNFPGRFSGRQFSNSRSEMNVSTLELGDSALYLCASSLGSGRPGETQYFGPGTRLLVL.

This clonotype was counted only a few times. This CDR3 reads CSAQDRFDYNEQFF. The DNA of the CDR3 is TGCAGTGCCCAAGACAGGTTTGACTACAATGAGCAGTTCTTC. The chain is built from TRBV20-1 and TRBJ2-1; D might be TRBD1 (6 bases). Deletions cut 6 bases from V and 3 bases from J, with 15 bases between. This CDR3 has 14 amino acids. CDR1 and CDR2 from the germline V gene are DFQATT and SNEGSKA (reference sequence).

The genes are TRBV27 and TRBJ2-7; D possibly corresponds to TRBD1 (6 bases). CDR3 length equals 15 residues. Trimming took 5 bases from V and 3 from J, leaving 17 bases between them. CDR1 and CDR2 from the germline V gene are MNHEY and SMNVEV (reference sequence). This CDR3 is CASSTPAKGGYEQYF. The DNA for the CDR3 is TGTGCCAGCAGTACCCCCGCCAAAGGGGGCTACGAGCAGTACTTC.

This clonotype was seen only a few times. The chain combines TRBV5-1 with TRBJ2-7; D not resolved. Deletions cut 4 bases from V and 2 bases from J, with 13 bases between. The CDR3 sequence is 14 residues long. Germline assignment: CDR1 SGHRS and CDR2 YFSETQ. The CDR3 sequence is CASSGRAVPYEQYF. CDR3 DNA: TGCGCCAGCAGCGGAAGGGCCGTACCCTACGAGCAGTACTTC. The full variable domain, in which reference TRBV5-1 and TRBJ2-7 provide the parts outside the CDR3, is KAGVTQTPRYLIKTRGQQVTLSCSPISGHRSVSWYQQTPGQGLQFLFEYFSETQRNKGNFPGRFSGRQFSNSRSEMNVSTLELGDSALYLCASSGRAVPYEQYFGPGTRLTVT.

V and J are TRBV6-2 or TRBV6-3 and TRBJ2-5; no clear D gene. CDR3 length: 15 residues. Germline CDR1 and CDR2: MNHEY and SVGEGT. V lost 6 bases to trimming and J lost 3 bases, with 17 bases between them. This CDR3 is CASSPADGYKETQYF. Written as DNA, the CDR3 is TGTGCCAGCAGCCCCGCGGACGGGTACAAAGAGACCCAGTACTTC.

This clonotype was detected a few times. This chain links TRBV7-2 with TRBJ2-7; 13 bases match TRBD2. CDR1 SGHTA and CDR2 FQGNSA come from the germline V gene. The CDR3 has 17 residues. The J segment lost 0 bases and the V segment lost 0 bases, leaving 2 bases of the junction unmatched. CDR3 sequence (DNA): TGTGCCAGCAGCTTAGCGGGACTAGCGGGGTTCTCCTACGAGCAGTACTTC. It translates to CASSLAGLAGFSYEQYF.

V gene TRBV11-2 combines with J gene TRBJ1-2; 9 nucleotides agree with TRBD1. Germline values: CDR1 SGHAT, CDR2 FQNNGV. This CDR3 region has 15 residues. J lost 8 bases, V lost 4 bases, and 11 bases had no gene match. The CDR3 DNA sequence: TGTGCCAGCAGCTCACTAAGACAGGGGGTGACGGGCTACACCTTC. It encodes CASSSLRQGVTGYTF.

CDR3 DNA sequence: TGCAGTGCTAGCGGGCTAGTCGGAGATACGCAGTATTTT. Its protein is CSASGLVGDTQYF. J is TRBJ2-3 and V is TRBV20-1, with D uncertain. V gave up 3 bases and J gave up 5 bases, with 12 bases separating them. The CDR3 runs 13 residues. The V gene's germline CDR1 is DFQATT and CDR2 SNEGSKA (reference sequence).

The chain combines TRBV20-1 with TRBJ2-1; 7 bases line up with TRBD2. Trimming removed 0 bases from V and 12 bases from J; junction bases left unmatched: 5. This CDR3 contains 12 residues. Germline CDR1 reads DFQATT; CDR2 reads SNEGSKA (reference sequence). CDR3 DNA sequence: TGCAGTGCTAGAGATCAGGGCGGGAGGCAGTTCTTC. Protein: CSARDQGGRQFF.

This clonotype was observed a few times. This rearrangement joins TRBV28 to TRBJ2-5, with 8 bases aligning to TRBD1. With 5 bases clipped from V and 7 bases from J, the junction kept 9 bases outside the gene matches. CDR1 and CDR2 from the germline V gene are MDHEN and SYDVKM. This CDR3 is built from 14 residues. The CDR3 DNA reads as TGTGCCAGCAGTGCCCAGGGGGCGGCTTTGACCCAGTACTTC. The encoded protein is CASSAQGAALTQYF.

This clonotype was detected only a few times. The chain carries TRBV5-6 and TRBJ2-3, with TRBD2 matching 9 bases. The CDR3 is made up of 21 amino acids. Germline V gene lookup returns CDR1 SGHDT and CDR2 YYEEEE. Germline trimming cut 2 bases from V and 3 bases from J; bases unmatched to any gene: 22. This CDR3 reads CASSLTWPLSGGPPRTDTQYF. For the CDR3, the DNA is TGTGCCAGCAGCTTAACCTGGCCTCTGAGCGGGGGGCCACCGCGTACAGATACGCAGTATTTT.

Regarding this clonotype: A read error may account for a junction end that differs from germline. This chain uses TRBV12-3 or TRBV12-4 with TRBJ2-5; D ambiguous. The CDR3 contains 11 residues. CDR3 sequence (DNA): TGTGCCAGCAGTTTTGAAGAGACCCAGAACTTC. Amino acid sequence: CASSFEETQNF.

This clonotype was seen only a few times. This sequence joins TRBV7-9 and TRBJ2-7, with 8 bases aligning to TRBD2. The CDR3 spans 15 residues. Germline V gives CDR1 SEHNR, CDR2 FQNEAQ (reference sequence). J lost 1 base, V lost 4 bases, and 6 bases had no gene match. CDR3 bases: TGTGCCAGCAGCTCCAGGGGACTAGGGTCCTACGAGCAGTACTTC. Translated: CASSSRGLGSYEQYF.

For this clonotype: A junction end diverges from the germline sequence, so it may reflect a read error. V usage is TRBV6-1 and J usage is TRBJ2-5, with 7 bases matching TRBD1. The germline V gene encodes CDR1 MNHNS and CDR2 SASEGT. The CDR3 runs to 16 residues. CDR3 in amino acids: CASRSGQAMTQETQYF. CDR3 DNA sequence: TGTGCAAGCAGGTCAGGACAGGCGATGACCCAAGAGACCCAGTACTTC.

The chain joins TRBV11-2 to TRBJ2-3; a possible D gene is TRBD2 (5 bases). CDR1 SGHAT and CDR2 FQNNGV come from the germline V gene. Trimming removed 5 bases at V and 4 bases at J, with 19 bases between. The CDR3 is 16 amino acids. CDR3 sequence: CASSPRWSARADTQYF. The CDR3 DNA is TGTGCCAGCAGCCCCAGGTGGTCCGCGAGGGCAGATACGCAGTATTTT.

This clonotype was recorded a few times. The CDR3 protein is CASSVQSGRWETQYF. CDR3 in DNA: TGTGCCAGCAGCGTCCAGTCGGGCAGGTGGGAGACCCAGTACTTC. This chain uses TRBV7-3 with TRBJ2-5, with D unclear. The CDR3 is 15 amino acids. The V gene's germline CDR1 is SGHTA and CDR2 FQGTGA. The ends were cut back, 5 bases at V and 5 bases at J, with 18 bases in the middle.

This clonotype showed up just a few times. V gene TRBV27 combines with J gene TRBJ2-2, with no clear D. Trimming removed 2 bases from V and 0 bases from J, with 10 bases in between. Germline CDR1 is MNHEY and CDR2 is SMNVEV (reference sequence). The CDR3 contains 16 residues. CDR3 DNA: TGTGCCAGCAGTTTAGGGGTATACGCGAACACCGGGGAGCTGTTTTTT. Translation: CASSLGVYANTGELFF.

This chain joins TRBV10-3 and TRBJ2-6; the D gene could be TRBD1 or TRBD2 (5 bases each). Trimming stripped 10 bases from V and 0 bases from J, with 13 bases between. Germline-derived CDR1 and CDR2 are ENHRY and SYGVKD. The CDR3 runs to 15 residues. Written as DNA, the CDR3 is TGTGCCACTGGGGCTGACTACTCTGGGGCCAACGTCCTGACTTTC. Translating gives CATGADYSGANVLTF.

The chain has TRBV19 and TRBJ1-1; D is unresolved. The CDR3 totals 14 residues. The V gene's germline CDR1 is LNHDA and CDR2 SQIVND (reference sequence). Trimming took off 5 bases at V and 5 bases at J, with 15 bases between the two ends. The CDR3 region has the DNA TGTGCCAGTAGTCCCCGGAGGGCCTATACTGAAGCTTTCTTT. This encodes CASSPRRAYTEAFF.

This clonotype was seen more than once but under ten times. The rearrangement links TRBV7-2 to TRBJ2-2, with TRBD2 matching 11 bases. Germline loops: CDR1 SGHTA, CDR2 FQGNSA. J gave up 2 bases and V 8 bases, and 4 bases lay outside the gene matches. This CDR3 region has 15 residues. The CDR3 loop reads CASLAGGYNTGELFF. DNA of the CDR3: TGTGCCAGCTTAGCGGGGGGGTACAACACCGGGGAGCTGTTTTTT.

This clonotype was detected ten times or more. The chain links TRBV29-1 to TRBJ2-3; D is ambiguous. The length of the CDR3 is 12 residues. Trimming took off 3 bases at V and 3 bases at J, with 7 bases between the two ends. Germline CDR1 and CDR2: SQVTM and ANQGSEA. CDR3 amino acids: CSVDGLTDTQYF. For the CDR3, the DNA is TGCAGCGTTGACGGGCTAACAGATACGCAGTATTTT.

This chain links TRBV20-1 with TRBJ2-5; D is perhaps TRBD2 (5 bases). V lost 0 bases, J lost 1 base, and 9 bases lay in between. Germline lookup yields CDR1 DFQATT and CDR2 SNEGSKA (reference sequence). This CDR3 is 14 amino acids long. In DNA form, the CDR3 reads TGCAGTGCTAGAGAGAGCGGCACCCAAGAGACCCAGTACTTC. Residues: CSARESGTQETQYF.

The chain is built from TRBV2 and TRBJ2-3, with a tentative D call TRBD2 (6 bases). The V end lost 6 bases, the J end lost 8 bases, and 12 bases lay between the germline ends. The germline V gene has CDR1 SNHLY and CDR2 FYNNEI. The CDR3 consists of 12 residues. CDR3 in DNA: TGTGCCAGCAGCCCTCCGGAGGGTACGCAGTATTTT. It translates to CASSPPEGTQYF.

The sample holds a few counts of this clonotype. This chain links TRBV10-3 with TRBJ2-1; 11 bases are shared with TRBD2. The CDR3 length is 16 residues. In germline, CDR1 is ENHRY, CDR2 SYGVKD. Germline trimming cut 0 bases from V and 5 bases from J; bases unmatched to any gene: 3. CDR3 coding DNA: TGTGCCATCAGTGAGTCTCCTAGCGGGGGGCACAATGAGCAGTTCTTC. Translated, it gives CAISESPSGGHNEQFF.

This clonotype was found a few times. This chain joins TRBV2 and TRBJ2-3; 9 nucleotides align to TRBD1. This CDR3 spans 14 amino acids. From germline, CDR1 is SNHLY and CDR2 FYNNEI. With 7 bases clipped from V and 6 bases from J, the junction kept 8 bases outside the gene matches. CDR3 nucleotide sequence: TGTGCCAGCAAGCAGGACAGGGGCTCTGATACGCAGTATTTT. This sequence encodes CASKQDRGSDTQYF.

Only a few counts were recorded for this clonotype. The genes are TRBV9 and TRBJ2-1; possible D gene TRBD1, 5 bases. The CDR3 is made up of 13 amino acids. V was trimmed by 0 bases and J by 9 bases, leaving 10 bases between them. The V gene's germline CDR1 is SGDLS and CDR2 YYNGEE. CDR3 in DNA: TGTGCCAGCAGCGTAGAAGACAGTGGTGAGCAGTTCTTC. The encoded protein is CASSVEDSGEQFF.